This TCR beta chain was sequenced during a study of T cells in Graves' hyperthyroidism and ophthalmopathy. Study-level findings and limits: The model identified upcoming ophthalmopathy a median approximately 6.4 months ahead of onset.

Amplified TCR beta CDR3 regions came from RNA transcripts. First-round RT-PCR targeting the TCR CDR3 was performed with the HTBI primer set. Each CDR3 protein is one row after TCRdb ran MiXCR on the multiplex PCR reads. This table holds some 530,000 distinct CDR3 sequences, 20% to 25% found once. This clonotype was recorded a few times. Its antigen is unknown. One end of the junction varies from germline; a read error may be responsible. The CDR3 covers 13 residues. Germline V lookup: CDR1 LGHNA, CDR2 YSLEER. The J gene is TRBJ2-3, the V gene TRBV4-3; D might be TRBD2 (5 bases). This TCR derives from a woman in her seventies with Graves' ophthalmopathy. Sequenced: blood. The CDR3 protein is CASSQGSRDTQYF. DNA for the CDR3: TGCGCCAGCAGCCAGGGGAGCAGAGATACGCAGTATTTT.